The present T cell receptor (beta chain) was sequenced within a study of beta chain features in type 1 diabetes. General study points: Type 1 diabetes patients showed a moderate but significant shortening of TCRB CDR3s in all four CD4+ subsets.

The entirety of the isolated RNA underwent reverse transcription, so expressed TCRB transcripts were sequenced. Using immunoSEQ multiplex PCR, the repertoire was profiled, and TCRdb retains in-frame clones only, with some absent. This table has around 650,000 clones, 9.5% to 15% appearing once. This clone was observed a few times. The antigen is unknown. Central memory, naive, regulatory and stem cell-like memory CD4+ cells were sorted by CD45RO/CCR7/CD25/CD127/CD95/CD27. V lost 4 bases and J lost 1; bases outside the gene matches: 2. Per the germline V gene, CDR1 is SGHDN and CDR2 is FVKESK. This CDR3 contains 14 residues.

This clonotype was obtained from a man aged 30-40 years with type 1 diabetes. V usage is TRBV14 and J usage is TRBJ2-7; TRBD1 matches 9 bases. Sequences were obtained from naive CD4+ T cells from blood. The CDR3 loop reads CASSRDRVSYEQYF. The CDR3 DNA sequence: TGTGCCAGCAGCCGGGACAGGGTGTCCTACGAGCAGTACTTC.